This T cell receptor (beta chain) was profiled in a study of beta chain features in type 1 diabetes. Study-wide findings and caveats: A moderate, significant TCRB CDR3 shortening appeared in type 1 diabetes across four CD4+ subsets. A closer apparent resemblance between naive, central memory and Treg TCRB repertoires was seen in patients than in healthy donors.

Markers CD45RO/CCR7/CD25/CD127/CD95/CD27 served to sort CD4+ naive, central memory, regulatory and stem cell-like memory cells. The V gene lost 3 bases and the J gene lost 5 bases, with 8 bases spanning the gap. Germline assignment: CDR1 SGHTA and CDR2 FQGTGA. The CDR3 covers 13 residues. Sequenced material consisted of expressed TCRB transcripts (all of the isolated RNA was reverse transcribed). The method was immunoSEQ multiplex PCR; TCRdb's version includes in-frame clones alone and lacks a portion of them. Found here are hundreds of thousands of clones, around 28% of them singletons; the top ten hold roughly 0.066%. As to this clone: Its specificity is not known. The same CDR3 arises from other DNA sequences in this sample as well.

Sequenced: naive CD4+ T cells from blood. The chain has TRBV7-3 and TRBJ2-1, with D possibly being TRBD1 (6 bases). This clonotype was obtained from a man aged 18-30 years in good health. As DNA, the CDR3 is TGTGCCAGCAGCTTGAACAGGGACAATGAGCAGTTCTTC. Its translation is CASSLNRDNEQFF.